A selection of T cell receptor beta chains follows, all from one sample in a study of T cell changes during pregnancy in multiple sclerosis. Profiling relied on immunoSEQ multiplex PCR, and the TCRdb table lists in-frame clones only, not all of them. The sample lists about 59,000 clones; approximately 93% were seen once. The sample here was CD8+ T cells from peripheral blood mononuclear cells, taken in the third trimester of pregnancy. The receptors derive from a female donor with multiple sclerosis, enrolled in a pregnancy study. Both conserved end residues are part of each CDR3. The order of the fields is J gene, V gene, clone size, D gene, CDR3 length, CDR3 DNA, CDR3 protein. The D gene is left open where the match is weak. Clone size is not always given. Where it is, it says once, few, many or a class for expanded clones.

TRBJ2-3	TRBV28	.	TRBD1	15	TGTGCCAGCAGTTCCGGCAGGGGGCGTCGGGATACGCAGTATTTT	CASSSGRGRRDTQYF
TRBJ2-1	TRBV11-2	.	.	19	TGTGCCAGCAGCTTAAAAGCGTGGGGCGGTGGGGCGGCACACAATGAGCAGTTCTTC	CASSLKAWGGGAAHNEQFF
TRBJ1-2	TRBV7-9	.	.	14	TGTGCCGGCCTCCCCGGAGGGGGGGCATCTGGCTACACCTTC	CAGLPGGGASGYTF
TRBJ2-7	TRBV11-2	.	TRBD2	14	TGTGCCAGCAGCTTAGTAGCGGGAGTATACGAGCAGTACTTC	CASSLVAGVYEQYF
TRBJ2-1	TRBV10-1	once	TRBD1	17	TGCGCCAGCAGTGAGGCCGGGACAGGGGGCACCTACAATGAGCAGTTCTTC	CASSEAGTGGTYNEQFF
TRBJ2-7	TRBV2	.	.	10	TGTGCCAGCAGTGCGTACGAGCAGTACTTC	CASSAYEQYF
TRBJ2-7	TRBV28	once	.	14	TGTGCCACATGCTCCGGGCCTAGCGCCTACGAGCAGTACTTC	CATCSGPSAYEQYF
TRBJ2-1	TRBV28	.	.	13	TGTGCCAGCAGTTTGGGGTGGGGCAATGGGCAGTTCTTC	CASSLGWGNGQFF
TRBJ2-4	TRBV6-5	.	TRBD1	11	TGTGCCAGGGACAGGGTTAGCATTCAGTACTTC	CARDRVSIQYF
TRBJ2-7	TRBV7-2	.	.	16	TGTGCCAGCAGCTTAGGGTCCTGGGGGGGCCCCTACGAGCAGTACTTC	CASSLGSWGGPYEQYF
TRBJ2-1	TRBV5-1	.	TRBD2	16	TGCGCCAGCAGCTTGGAGGCTAGCGGGAGGGCCGCTGAGCAGTTCTTC	CASSLEASGRAAEQFF
TRBJ1-2	TRBV5-1	.	.	14	TGCGCCAGCAGCTTGGTGGGGCGGGGCGATGGCTACACCTTC	CASSLVGRGDGYTF
TRBJ1-2	TRBV6-1	.	TRBD1	14	TGTGCCAGCAGTCCGGGACAGGGGTCGTACGGCTACACCTTC	CASSPGQGSYGYTF
TRBJ2-7	TRBV11-2	.	.	16	TGTGCCAGCAGCTACTCGACTAGTCTTAGCTCCTACGAGCAGTACTTC	CASSYSTSLSSYEQYF
TRBJ2-7	TRBV5-1	once	TRBD1	14	TGCGCCAGCAGCTTTGACAGGGGCAGGTACGAGCAGTACTTC	CASSFDRGRYEQYF
TRBJ2-1	TRBV19	.	TRBD2	16	TGTGCCAGTAGTATAGCGCCTAGCGGGAGGGCCAGTGAGCAGTTCTTC	CASSIAPSGRASEQFF
TRBJ2-1	TRBV7-9	.	TRBD1	13	TGTGCCAGCAGCTCGGACAGGGGCAATGAGCAGTTCTTC	CASSSDRGNEQFF
TRBJ1-2	TRBV27	.	TRBD1	14	TGTGCCAGCAGTTATAGGGGACAGGGGGCAGGCTACACCTTC	CASSYRGQGAGYTF
TRBJ1-1	TRBV7-9	.	TRBD1	16	TGTGCCAGCAGCGCGCCAGGGGGCGGTCGGAACACTGAAGCTTTCTTT	CASSAPGGGRNTEAFF
TRBJ1-5	TRBV7-9	.	.	14	TGTGCCAGCAGCTTAGGCGGCGGAAATCAGCCCCAGCATTTT	CASSLGGGNQPQHF
TRBJ2-6	TRBV5-1	.	.	14	TGCGCCAGCAAGCGGCTCTCCGGGGCCAACGTCCTGACTTTC	CASKRLSGANVLTF
TRBJ2-3	TRBV30	.	TRBD2	14	TGTGCCACCGCTCCGGCGGGAGTCTCAGATACGCAGTATTTT	CATAPAGVSDTQYF
TRBJ2-6	TRBV2	.	.	12	TGTGCCAGCATACTAGAACAAGACGTCCTGACTTTC	CASILEQDVLTF
TRBJ1-1	TRBV9	.	.	15	TGTGCCAGCAGCGTAGAAGAGGGATTGGGCACTGAAGCTTTCTTT	CASSVEEGLGTEAFF
TRBJ1-1	TRBV9	.	TRBD1	13	TGTGCCAGCAGCCGAACAGGGGGCACTGAAGCTTTCTTT	CASSRTGGTEAFF
TRBJ2-7	TRBV4-3	once	TRBD2	15	TGCGCCAGCAGCCAAGTAACTAGCGGGAGAGGTCAACAGTACTTC	CASSQVTSGRGQQYF
TRBJ1-1	TRBV6-5	.	TRBD1	13	TGTGCCAGCAGAGGACAGGGATGGGCTGAAGCTTTCTTT	CASRGQGWAEAFF
TRBJ2-1	TRBV6-1	.	TRBD2	14	TGTGCCAGCAGCGAGGGGCGGGAGGGCAATGAGCAGTTCTTC	CASSEGREGNEQFF
TRBJ1-2	TRBV7-9	.	.	14	TGTGCCAGCAGCTCGGAGGGTGCCACGGGTGGCTACACCTTC	CASSSEGATGGYTF